Reported below is one TCR beta chain. No cognate antigen has been identified for it. No qualities accompany the bases; no much larger clone lies one base away. Including cysteine and phenylalanine, the CDR3 has 15 amino acids. CDR3 DNA is the only sequence kept; it has 45 bases, read in frame from the first base. Trimming removed 2 bases from V and 5 bases from J; the gene matches leave 7 bases unexplained. CDR1 and CDR2 (LNHDA, SQIVND) derive from the germline V gene (reference sequence). This entry belongs to a study of T cell responses to AZD1222 COVID-19 vaccine (dated by TCRdb to the early 2020s). Background for the entire study: A total of approximately 250 trial participants underwent TCR sequencing, of whom more than 200 had received two doses of AZD1222 and some 25 had received two doses of the MenACWY control vaccine. Trial participants were enrolled by age into 18-55, 56-69 and 70-plus year subgroups, with roughly 160, 29 and 62 TCR-sequenced participants respectively. The investigation overall reported the following: Participants were mostly white British and included more females than males, and it was suggested by the authors that clonal diversity may have been underestimated. Conclusions about previously exposed vaccinees are limited because only six or seven AZD1222 recipients were SARS-CoV-2 seropositive at baseline. Because no samples from the day 14 peak response were available, repertoires could be characterized only after the peak T cell response. After two AZD1222 doses, both the breadth and the depth of spike-specific TCRs were significantly higher than at day 0 and than in MenACWY recipients. The whole spike protein was spanned by vaccine-associated CD4 TCRs, and dominant responses were seen in regions 160-218 and 743-854. Nearly half of unique spike-specific TCRs reportedly recognized epitopes outside regions mutated in the B.1.351 and B.1.1.7 variants. In the small 56-69-year group, the increase in depth fell short of significance, most likely because of low power.

In the paper's terms, the time point label means: about 28 days (+/-7) after the second vaccine dose. AZD1222 recipients whose second dose came at about 4 weeks and those whose second dose came at about 12 weeks were combined into one group, since spike-specific TCR depth and breadth did not differ between the two schedules. Vaccinee samples were obtained from the UK trials COV001 and COV002, which included a single-blind randomized controlled phase 2/3 trial of AZD1222 (ChAdOx1 nCoV-19) in healthy adults. Trial participant PBMC samples were collected at day 0 and day 28 after the second dose for TCRbeta chain sequencing. The CDR3 regions of human TCRbeta chains were analyzed by immunosequencing. The authors' pipeline ran thus. Repertoire TCRs were matched against a reference library of SARS-CoV-2-specific TCRs generated with the MIRA antigen-specificity platform. Breadth meant the fraction of unique TCRs that were SARS-CoV-2-associated, whereas depth meant the fraction of total T cells that were SARS-CoV-2-associated. Using the MIRA data, each spike-specific TCR was assigned both to the spike region to which the TCR was reactive and to a CD4 or CD8 class. Log10-transformed breadth and depth values were compared by one-way ANOVA with Sidak's multiple comparisons tests. TCRdb re-hosts the immuneACCESS table, in-frame sequences only. Its copies lack some clones; in the studies checked, an unresolved V gene accounts for under half of them, and the cause for the rest is not known. V and J calls and clone size follow that table, whereas D and trimming were derived from the DNA. Within this sample are roughly 99,000 clones, with 70% to 90% of them counted one time only. The top ten hold about 5% of the sample.

This TCR came from an adult who received the AZD1222 COVID-19 vaccine. The sequence is built from TRBV19 and TRBJ2-7; TRBD1 fits 9 bases in the junction. Sample: peripheral blood, taken 28 days after the second AZD1222 dose. CDR3 protein: CASSIRDREVDEQYF. The nucleotide sequence reads TGTGCCAGTAGTATACGGGACAGGGAAGTCGACGAGCAGTACTTC. With the rest looked up from the reference TRBV19 and TRBJ2-7 genes rather than sequenced, the full variable domain is DGGITQSPKYLFRKEGQNVTLSCEQNLNHDAMYWYRQDPGQGLRLIYYSQIVNDFQKGDIAEGYSVSREKKESFPLTVTSAQKNPTAFYLCASSIRDREVDEQYFGPGTRLTVT.